This T cell receptor beta chain emerged from a study of blood T cell repertoires in COVID-19. In the study overall: From the United States, Italy and Spain came samples of acute and convalescent COVID-19. T cells, B-cell-depleted T cells, or PBMCs provided the cDNA or gDNA that served as material.

Generated by immunoSEQ multiplex PCR, the TCRdb table keeps only in-frame clones and is missing some. Of 350,000 or so clones in the sample, around 87% were seen once. The CDR3 consists of 15 residues. Trimming cost V 2 bases and J 0 bases; bases outside gene matches: 2. Germline V gene sequence: CDR1 SGHAT, CDR2 FQNNGV. Seattle cases were enrolled at active infection and followed longitudinally. Sequencing was carried out using peripheral blood. The receptor's source is a woman between 25 and 40 years old with COVID-19, enrolled during active disease. V gene TRBV11-2 combines with J gene TRBJ1-2; the match to TRBD1 covers 8 bases. The CDR3 sequence: CASSLKQGANYGYTF. In nucleotides, the CDR3 is TGTGCCAGCAGCTTAAAACAGGGGGCTAACTATGGCTACACCTTC.